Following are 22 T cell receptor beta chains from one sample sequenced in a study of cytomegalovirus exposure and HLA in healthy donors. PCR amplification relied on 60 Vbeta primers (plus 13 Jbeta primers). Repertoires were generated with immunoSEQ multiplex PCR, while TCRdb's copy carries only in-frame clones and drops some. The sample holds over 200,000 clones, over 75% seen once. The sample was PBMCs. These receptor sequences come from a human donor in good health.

Here the CDR3 DNA reads TGTGCCAGCAGCTTAGGGGACAGCTTAGAAAAACTGTTTTTT. It translates to CASSLGDSLEKLFF. This chain uses TRBV7-2 with TRBJ1-4, with TRBD1 matching 7 bases. This CDR3 is 14 amino acids long. V was clipped by 1 base and J by 8 bases; unmatched bases: 4. Germline V gene lookup returns CDR1 SGHTA and CDR2 FQGNSA.

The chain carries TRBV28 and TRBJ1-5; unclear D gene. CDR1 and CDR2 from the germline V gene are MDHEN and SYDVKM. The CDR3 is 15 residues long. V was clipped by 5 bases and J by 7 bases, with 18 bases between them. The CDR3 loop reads CASSDQEARGQPQHF. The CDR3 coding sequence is TGTGCCAGCAGTGATCAGGAAGCCCGTGGGCAGCCCCAGCATTTT. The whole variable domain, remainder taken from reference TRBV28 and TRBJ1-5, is DVKVTQSSRYLVKRTGEKVFLECVQDMDHENMFWYRQDPGLGLRLIYFSYDVKMKEKGDIPEGYSVSREKKERFSLILESASTNQTSMYLCASSDQEARGQPQHFGDGTRLSIL.

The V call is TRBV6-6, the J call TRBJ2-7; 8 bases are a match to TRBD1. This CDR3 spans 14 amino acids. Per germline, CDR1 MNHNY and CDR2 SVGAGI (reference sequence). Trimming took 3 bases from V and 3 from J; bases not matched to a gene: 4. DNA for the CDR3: TGTGCCAGCAGTTATCCAGGGGGCGTCTACGAGCAGTACTTC. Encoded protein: CASSYPGGVYEQYF.

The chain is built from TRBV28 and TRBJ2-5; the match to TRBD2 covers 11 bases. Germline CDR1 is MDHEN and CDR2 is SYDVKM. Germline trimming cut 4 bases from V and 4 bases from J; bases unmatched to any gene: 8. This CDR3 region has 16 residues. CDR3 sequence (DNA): TGTGCCAGCAGTTCTTCACGACTAGCGGGACTAGAGACCCAGTACTTC. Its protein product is CASSSSRLAGLETQYF.

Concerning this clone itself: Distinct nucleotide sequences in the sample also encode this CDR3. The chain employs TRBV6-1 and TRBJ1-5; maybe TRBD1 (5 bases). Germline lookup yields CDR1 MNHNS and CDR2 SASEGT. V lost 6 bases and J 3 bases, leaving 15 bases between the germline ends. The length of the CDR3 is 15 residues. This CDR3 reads CASSVSGDYNQPQHF. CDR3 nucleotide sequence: TGTGCCAGCAGCGTGTCGGGGGACTACAATCAGCCCCAGCATTTT.

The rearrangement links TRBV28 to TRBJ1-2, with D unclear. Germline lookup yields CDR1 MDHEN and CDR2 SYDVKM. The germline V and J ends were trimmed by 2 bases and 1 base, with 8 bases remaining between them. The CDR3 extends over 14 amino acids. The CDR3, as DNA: TGTGCCAGCAGTTTACTGCAACTTAACTATGGCTACACCTTC. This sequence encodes CASSLLQLNYGYTF.

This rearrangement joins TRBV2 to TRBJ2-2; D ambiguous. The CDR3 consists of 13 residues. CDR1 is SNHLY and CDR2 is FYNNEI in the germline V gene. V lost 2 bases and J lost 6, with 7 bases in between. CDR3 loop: CASSETKPGELFF. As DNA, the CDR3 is TGTGCCAGCAGTGAAACCAAGCCCGGGGAGCTGTTTTTT.

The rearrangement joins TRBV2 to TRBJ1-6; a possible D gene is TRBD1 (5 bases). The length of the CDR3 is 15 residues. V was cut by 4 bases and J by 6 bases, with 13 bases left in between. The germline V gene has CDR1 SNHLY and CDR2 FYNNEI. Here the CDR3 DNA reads TGTGCCAGCAGTGGTCAGGGAAGATCTAATTCACCCCTCCACTTT. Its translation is CASSGQGRSNSPLHF.

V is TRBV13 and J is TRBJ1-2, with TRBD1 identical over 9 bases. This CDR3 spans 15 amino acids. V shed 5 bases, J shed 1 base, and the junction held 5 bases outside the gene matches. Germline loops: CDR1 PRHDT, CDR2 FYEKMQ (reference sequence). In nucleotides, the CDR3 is TGTGCCAGCAGCGTTGGGACAGGGAGTAACTATGGCTACACCTTC. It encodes CASSVGTGSNYGYTF.

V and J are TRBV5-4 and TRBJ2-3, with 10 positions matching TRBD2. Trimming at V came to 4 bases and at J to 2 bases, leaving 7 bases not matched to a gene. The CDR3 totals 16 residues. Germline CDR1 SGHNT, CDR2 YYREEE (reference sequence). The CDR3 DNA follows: TGTGCCAGCAGCCCGGGGGGACTAGCGTCCACAGATACGCAGTATTTT. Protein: CASSPGGLASTDTQYF.

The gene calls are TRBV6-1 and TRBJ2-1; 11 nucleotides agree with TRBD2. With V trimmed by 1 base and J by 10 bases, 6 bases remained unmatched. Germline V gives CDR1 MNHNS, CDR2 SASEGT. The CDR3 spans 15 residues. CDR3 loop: CASSEVMGLAVEQFF. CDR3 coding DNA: TGTGCCAGCAGTGAAGTCATGGGACTAGCGGTAGAGCAGTTCTTC.

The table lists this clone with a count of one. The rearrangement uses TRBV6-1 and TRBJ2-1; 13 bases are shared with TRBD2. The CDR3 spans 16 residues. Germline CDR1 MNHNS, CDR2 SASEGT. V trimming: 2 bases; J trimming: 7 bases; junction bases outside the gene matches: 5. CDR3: CASSETSGRVWNEQFF. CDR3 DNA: TGTGCCAGCAGTGAAACTAGCGGGAGGGTGTGGAATGAGCAGTTCTTC.

CDR3 amino acids: CASSPGQLNYEQYF. The DNA of the CDR3 is TGTGCCAGCAGTCCGGGACAGCTCAACTACGAGCAGTACTTC. The genes are TRBV9 and TRBJ2-7; TRBD1 matches 7 bases. The V and J ends lost 5 bases and 3 bases, in that order; junction bases with no gene match: 8. CDR1 SGDLS and CDR2 YYNGEE come from the germline V gene. This CDR3 contains 14 residues.

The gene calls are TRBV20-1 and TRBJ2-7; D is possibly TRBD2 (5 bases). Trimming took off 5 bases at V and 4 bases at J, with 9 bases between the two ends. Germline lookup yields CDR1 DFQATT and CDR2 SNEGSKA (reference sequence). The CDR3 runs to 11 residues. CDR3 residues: CSAQWEYEQYF. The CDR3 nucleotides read TGCAGTGCTCAGTGGGAGTACGAGCAGTACTTC.

The CDR3 coding sequence is TGCGCCAGCAGCCAAGATCTTGTACGGGGGGCATCCACTGAAGCTTTCTTT. Protein product: CASSQDLVRGASTEAFF. The chain combines TRBV4-1 with TRBJ1-1, with D perhaps TRBD1 (6 bases). Per germline, CDR1 MGHRA and CDR2 YSYEKL. The CDR3 consists of 17 residues. The V end lost 0 bases, the J end lost 4 bases, and 18 bases lay between the germline ends.

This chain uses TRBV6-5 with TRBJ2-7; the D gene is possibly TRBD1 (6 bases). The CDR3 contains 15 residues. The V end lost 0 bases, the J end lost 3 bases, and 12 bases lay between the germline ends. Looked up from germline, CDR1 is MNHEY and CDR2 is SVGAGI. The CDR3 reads CASSYSYQQGYEQYF. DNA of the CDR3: TGTGCCAGCAGTTACTCGTACCAACAGGGCTACGAGCAGTACTTC.

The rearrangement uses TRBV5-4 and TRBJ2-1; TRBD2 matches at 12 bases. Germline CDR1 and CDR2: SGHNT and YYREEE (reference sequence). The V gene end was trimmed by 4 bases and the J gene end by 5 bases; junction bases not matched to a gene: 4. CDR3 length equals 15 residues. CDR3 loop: CASSKRLAGDNEQFF. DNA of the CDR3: TGTGCCAGCAGCAAAAGACTAGCGGGAGACAATGAGCAGTTCTTC.

CDR3 DNA: TGTGCCAGTAGTATTTTGGCTAGCGGGAGTAAAGGGGGGAGCTATGAGCAGTTCTTC. The encoded protein is CASSILASGSKGGSYEQFF. This chain joins TRBV19 and TRBJ2-1, with 10 bases aligning to TRBD2. The CDR3 has 19 residues. J was trimmed by 8 bases and V by 3 bases; bases with no gene match: 19. Germline assignment: CDR1 LNHDA and CDR2 SQIVND (reference sequence).

CDR3: CASSQGEQFGTGVEKLFF. The CDR3 DNA reads TGCGCCAGCAGCCAAGGGGAGCAGTTTGGGACAGGGGTTGAAAAACTGTTTTTT. The chain is built from TRBV4-1 and TRBJ1-4, with TRBD1 identical over 10 bases. This CDR3 is built from 18 residues. The V segment lost 1 base and the J segment 7 bases; nucleotides outside the gene matches: 12. Germline V gene data show CDR1 as MGHRA and CDR2 as YSYEKL.

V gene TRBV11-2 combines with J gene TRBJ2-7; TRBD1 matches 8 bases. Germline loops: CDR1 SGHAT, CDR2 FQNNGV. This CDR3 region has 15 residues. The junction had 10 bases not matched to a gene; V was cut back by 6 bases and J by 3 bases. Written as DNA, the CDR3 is TGTGCCAGCAGAACAACGACAGGGGTCAGCTACGAGCAGTACTTC. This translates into CASRTTTGVSYEQYF.

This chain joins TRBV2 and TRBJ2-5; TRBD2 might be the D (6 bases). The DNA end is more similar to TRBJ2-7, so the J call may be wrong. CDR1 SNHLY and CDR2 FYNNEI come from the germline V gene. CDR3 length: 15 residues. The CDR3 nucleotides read TGTGCCAGCGGTAGGGAGGCGACTCCTACCTACGAGCAGTACTTC. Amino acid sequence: CASGREATPTYEQYF.

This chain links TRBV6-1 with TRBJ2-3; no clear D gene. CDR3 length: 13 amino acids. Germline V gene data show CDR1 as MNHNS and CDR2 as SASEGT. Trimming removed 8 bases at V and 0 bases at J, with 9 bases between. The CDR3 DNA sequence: TGTGCCAGCCGCGGTCGCAGCACAGATACGCAGTATTTT. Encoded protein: CASRGRSTDTQYF.